This section outlines one TCR beta chain sequence together with its context. Its antigen is undetermined. The sample is drawn from a study of radiation and T cells in renal cell carcinoma. Study-wide context: Nephrectomy followed 15 Gy stereotactic body radiation by 4 weeks.

Specified time point: blood 2 weeks post-SBRT. Treatment indicated: 15 Gy SBRT to primary tumor, nephrectomy 4 weeks later. Produced via immunoSEQ multiplex PCR; TCRdb's table is partial and in-frame only. The sample includes fewer than 150,000 clones, around 90% seen only once; the top ten take approximately 6%. General observations from the study: No pretreatment tumor biopsies were available for baseline clonotypes. In blood, top tumor clones expanded by 2 weeks, shrinking by 4.

V was shortened by 6 bases and J by 4 bases, with 13 bases between the two germline ends. Germline CDR1 and CDR2: LNHDA and SQIVND (reference sequence). The CDR3 runs 14 residues. This rearrangement joins TRBV19 to TRBJ2-1; D gene ambiguous. The sample in question was blood, obtained from a patient whose treatment included radiotherapy and nephrectomy. The receptor comes from a woman in her 70s with renal cell carcinoma. CDR3 in amino acids: CASSLGGGYNEQFF. In DNA form, the CDR3 reads TGTGCCAGTAGCTTAGGTGGCGGTTACAATGAGCAGTTCTTC.